One sample yielded the 13 T cell receptor beta chains listed below, sequenced in a study of T-cell reconstitution after alpha-beta-depleted transplantation in children. Preparation of the TCRbeta library used unique molecular identifiers. TCRdb analysed the PCR reads with MiXCR anew, one entry per CDR3 protein. The repertoire holds 140,000 or so distinct CDR3 sequences, with more than 8% as singletons. Here the sequenced sample was PBMCs, mostly from graft donor cells, taken 180 days after TCRalphabeta/CD19-depleted stem cell transplant. These TCRs come from a female patient younger than 10 who had a stem cell transplant for congenital amegakaryocytic thrombocytopenia, so the T cells may come from the graft donor.

Worth noting for this clonotype: Since a much larger clone is just one base distant, this may be a read error. The chain employs TRBV12-3 or TRBV12-4 and TRBJ2-1; D might be TRBD2 (6 bases). The CDR3 spans 12 residues. The CDR3 reads CASSSTSRGSVF. CDR3 sequence (DNA): TGTGCCAGCAGCTCTACTAGCCGTGGTTCCGTTTTC.

This clonotype was counted at least ten times. The gene calls are TRBV20-1 and TRBJ2-3; D call uncertain. CDR3 length: 13 residues. In germline, CDR1 is DFQATT, CDR2 SNEGSKA (reference sequence). V lost 3 bases to trimming and J lost 5 bases, with 12 bases between them. In DNA form, the CDR3 reads TGCAGTGCTAGGTGGTCAGAAGGAGATACGCAGTATTTT. This translates into CSARWSEGDTQYF.

Worth noting for this clonotype: This may stem from a read error, because a much larger clone lies one nucleotide away. The chain couples TRBV9 to TRBJ2-7, with TRBD2 as a possible D gene (6 bases). The CDR3 contains 11 residues. V shed 3 bases and J shed 12 bases, with 13 bases lying between them. The V gene's germline CDR1 is SGDLS and CDR2 YYNGEE. The DNA for the CDR3 is TGTGCCAGCAGCGCCGAACTAGCTCTGTACTTC. Residues: CASSAELALYF. Looking up the rest from reference TRBV9 and TRBJ2-7 gives the full variable domain: DSGVTQTPKHLITATGQRVTLRCSPRSGDLSVYWYQQSLDQGLQFLIQYYNGEERAKGNILERFSAQQFPDLHSELNLSSLELGDSALYFCASSAELALYFGPGTRLTVT.

The J gene is TRBJ1-6, the V gene TRBV30; weak D call: TRBD1 (6 bases). V dropped 0 bases and J dropped 10 bases, with 13 bases sitting between them. The CDR3 spans 14 residues. From germline, CDR1 is GTSNPN and CDR2 SVGIG (reference sequence). Written as DNA, the CDR3 is TGTGCCTGGAGTGTACTGGGGGCCGGATCACCCCTCCACTTT. Its translation is CAWSVLGAGSPLHF. Complete variable domain (other parts from reference TRBV30 and TRBJ1-6): SQTIHQWPATLVQPVGSPLSLECTVEGTSNPNLYWYRQAAGRGLQLLFYSVGIGQISSEVPQNLSASRPQDRQFILSSKKLLLSDSGFYLCAWSVLGAGSPLHFGNGTRLTVT.

At least ten counts were recorded for this clonotype. A read error is possible here, since a much larger clone lies one base away. The chain combines TRBV20-1 with TRBJ2-4; 9 nucleotides line up with TRBD1. Germline CDR1 is DFQATT and CDR2 is SNEGSKA (reference sequence). The CDR3 length is 16 residues. CDR3 amino acids: CSARPGQGLAKNSQYF. For the CDR3, the DNA is TGCAGTGCTAGGCCGGGACAGGGCCTAGCCAAAAACAGTCAGTACTTC.

Only a few counts were recorded for this clonotype. J is TRBJ2-5 and V is TRBV3-1; 12 bases align to TRBD2. CDR3 length: 15 residues. Looked up from germline, CDR1 is LGHDT and CDR2 is YNNKEL (reference sequence). Trimming removed 4 bases from V and 5 bases from J; junction bases left unmatched: 5. The DNA of the CDR3 is TGTGCCAGCAGCCCCCGGACTAGCGGGGTGGAGACCCAGTACTTC. This translates into CASSPRTSGVETQYF.

Many counts were recorded for this clonotype. This chain links TRBV29-1 with TRBJ1-1, with D perhaps TRBD1 (6 bases). Germline assignment: CDR1 SQVTM and CDR2 ANQGSEA. Trimming took 0 bases from V and 10 from J, leaving 9 bases between them. This CDR3 is built from 11 residues. CDR3 coding DNA: TGCAGCGTTGAAGATAACAGGGCAGCTTTCTTT. Translated: CSVEDNRAAFF.

This clonotype has a handful of counts. The chain couples TRBV5-1 to TRBJ2-7, with 10 bases fitting TRBD1. Trimming removed 4 bases from V and 2 bases from J; junction bases left unmatched: 6. Per germline, CDR1 SGHRS and CDR2 YFSETQ. The CDR3 is made up of 15 amino acids. CDR3 sequence (DNA): TGCGCCAGCAGCAAGCGACAGGGGGCCACCTACGAGCAGTACTTC. It is translated as CASSKRQGATYEQYF.

This clonotype has only a few counts. The chain employs TRBV10-2 and TRBJ2-7; 8 bases agree with TRBD2. The CDR3 contains 14 residues. In germline, CDR1 is WSHSY, CDR2 SAAADI. Trimming at V came to 2 bases and at J to 3 bases, leaving 3 bases not matched to a gene. CDR3 region: CASSERGGVYEQYF. CDR3 DNA: TGCGCCAGCAGTGAGCGGGGGGGGGTCTACGAGCAGTACTTC.

The J gene is TRBJ1-4, the V gene TRBV28, with D unclear. The length of the CDR3 is 14 residues. The germline V gene has CDR1 MDHEN and CDR2 SYDVKM. With 8 bases removed from V and 0 bases from J, the gap between germline ends came to 10 bases. The CDR3 region has the DNA TGTGCCAGCCTCCCGGGAACAACTAATGAAAAACTGTTTTTT. It codes for CASLPGTTNEKLFF.

This clonotype has only a few counts. An end of the junction differs from the germline gene, which may be a read error. The genes are TRBV5-1 and TRBJ2-6; 9 bases fit TRBD1. Germline V gene lookup returns CDR1 SGHRS and CDR2 YFSETQ. The CDR3 has 16 amino acids. The CDR3 reads CASSLTGGSGANGLTF. The CDR3 nucleotides read TGCGCCAGCAGCTTAACAGGGGGCTCTGGGGCCAACGGCCTGACTTTC.

This clonotype appeared many times. The chain combines TRBV12-3 or TRBV12-4 with TRBJ2-7, with TRBD2 as a possible D gene (6 bases). The CDR3 covers 15 residues. Trimming removed 4 bases at V and 3 bases at J, with 16 bases between. The CDR3 DNA sequence: TGTGCCAGCAGTTCGGGACTGGAGCCCCTCTACGAGCAGTACTTC. Protein sequence: CASSSGLEPLYEQYF.

This clonotype was picked up many times. The chain carries TRBV5-1 and TRBJ2-5, with a tentative D call TRBD2 (5 bases). V lost 1 base, J lost 0 bases, and 10 bases lay in between. Germline V CDR1 and CDR2: SGHRS, YFSETQ. The CDR3 is 15 residues long. CDR3: CASSLNPGYQETQYF. The CDR3 DNA reads TGCGCCAGCAGCTTGAACCCGGGGTACCAAGAGACCCAGTACTTC.